This record concerns one T cell receptor beta chain sequence. Its antigen is currently unknown. The data were taken from a study of cytomegalovirus exposure and HLA in healthy donors. General study results and limits: Association of 15,000 to 20,000 TCR beta sequences with HLA alleles was found at 0.05 false discovery rate in a later analysis. Within a later analysis, the majority of CMV-associated TCR beta chains appeared HLA-restricted. As a later analysis showed, a missense DCLRE1C variant was linked to trimming of TCR beta V- and J-genes.

Trimming removed 6 bases from V and 0 bases from J; junction bases left unmatched: 12. Germline V lookup: CDR1 MDHEN, CDR2 SYDVKM. The CDR3 is 17 residues long. PCR was performed using 60 Vbeta and 13 Jbeta primers. The assay was immunoSEQ multiplex PCR, and TCRdb's table has in-frame clones only and misses some. Here the sample spans about 99,000 clones, approximately 76% being singletons. The chain combines TRBV28 with TRBJ2-5; 8 bases match TRBD2. The receptor was isolated from a woman between 18 and 30 years old in good health and CMV-seropositive. Sample: PBMCs. The CDR3 DNA reads TGTGCCAGCAGCCGTAGCGGGGTGGGACCGTACCAAGAGACCCAGTACTTC. Residues: CASSRSGVGPYQETQYF.